What follows are 23 T cell receptor beta chains derived from one specimen sequenced in a study of regulatory T cells in long-lasting Graves disease. Arm-PCR of CDR3 regions with iRepertoire HTBI primers generated TCR beta libraries. TCRdb called the multiplex PCR reads again in MiXCR, with one record for every CDR3 protein. Seen here are over 450,000 distinct CDR3 sequences, around 12% observed once, and the top ten hold 8.9%. Documented time point: newly diagnosed GD, antithyroid drugs for less than 3 months. Preparation of the TCR library used RNA extracted from PBMCs. The data also belong to a second study, concerning T cells in Graves' hyperthyroidism and ophthalmopathy.

Specimen: peripheral blood mononuclear cells (PBMCs), collected at new diagnosis, from a patient treated with antithyroid drugs. These receptors were collected from a woman in her thirties with Graves disease.

The rearrangement uses TRBV12-3 or TRBV12-4 and TRBJ2-5; unclear D gene. Between the trimmed V and J ends, which lost 2 bases and 3 bases, there was a span of 10 bases. The CDR3 is 14 residues long. The CDR3 is CASSLLMGKETQYF. The DNA for the CDR3 is TGTGCCAGCAGTTTATTAATGGGAAAAGAGACCCAGTACTTC.

This clonotype was recorded at least ten times. The CDR3 coding sequence is TGTGCTAGTGGCCTGGAGGGCCTGGGAGTAACTGAAGCTTTCTTT. It codes for CASGLEGLGVTEAFF. The gene calls are TRBV12-5 and TRBJ1-1; D not resolved. From germline, CDR1 is LGHNT and CDR2 FRNRAP. The CDR3 sequence is 15 residues long. Trimming stripped 6 bases from V and 5 bases from J, with 19 bases between.

This clonotype was recorded many times. The chain links TRBV12-3 or TRBV12-4 to TRBJ2-1; tentative D call: TRBD1 (6 bases). The ends were cut back, 4 bases at V and 1 base at J, with 8 bases in the middle. The CDR3 covers 14 residues. The CDR3 DNA follows: TGTGCCAGCAGTTACAGGGCATCCTACAATGAGCAGTTCTTC. Protein product: CASSYRASYNEQFF.

At least ten counts were recorded for this clonotype. This chain links TRBV2 with TRBJ2-5; 9 bases agree with TRBD1. V trimming: 1 base; J trimming: 12 bases; junction bases outside the gene matches: 3. The CDR3 extends over 12 amino acids. The germline gives CDR1 SNHLY, CDR2 FYNNEI. The CDR3 DNA sequence: TGTGCCAGCAGTGAAGACAGGGGGCGAAAGTACTTC. It specifies CASSEDRGRKYF.

This clonotype was seen many times. The rearrangement joins TRBV28 to TRBJ2-7, with 7 bases matching TRBD1. Trimming at V came to 5 bases and at J to 4 bases, leaving 8 bases not matched to a gene. Germline V gene data show CDR1 as MDHEN and CDR2 as SYDVKM. The CDR3 consists of 14 residues. The CDR3 loop reads CASSPPTGWYEQYF. CDR3 DNA: TGTGCCAGCAGTCCCCCGACAGGGTGGTACGAGCAGTACTTC.

This clonotype was counted only a few times. V is TRBV10-1 and J is TRBJ2-1, with 8 bases lining up with TRBD1. The CDR3 is made up of 13 amino acids. The germline V gene has CDR1 WNHNN and CDR2 SYGVQD (reference sequence). J lost 10 bases, V lost 8 bases, and 10 bases had no gene match. The CDR3 spells CASVTETGDEQFF. The CDR3, as DNA: TGCGCCAGCGTTACCGAGACAGGGGACGAGCAGTTCTTC.

This clonotype was recorded many times. This chain connects TRBV11-3 to TRBJ2-3, with 7 bases that match TRBD1. Germline lookup yields CDR1 SGHNT and CDR2 YENEEA. The ends lost 5 bases at V and 5 bases at J; junction bases unmatched: 4. This CDR3 has 13 amino acids. CDR3 DNA sequence: TGTGCCAGCAGCCCTCCAGGGGGAGATACGCAGTATTTT. It is translated as CASSPPGGDTQYF.

This clonotype was recorded at least ten times. This chain uses TRBV15 with TRBJ1-6; TRBD1 aligns across 9 bases. V lost 2 bases and J lost 7; bases outside the gene matches: 9. The germline V gene has CDR1 LNHNV and CDR2 YYDKDF (reference sequence). The CDR3 has 17 residues. The CDR3 reads CATSRHGQGRDNSPLHF. The CDR3 DNA is TGTGCCACCAGCAGACATGGACAGGGGCGGGACAATTCACCCCTCCACTTT. The complete variable domain, with remaining parts taken from reference TRBV15 and TRBJ1-6, reads DAMVIQNPRYQVTQFGKPVTLSCSQTLNHNVMYWYQQKSSQAPKLLFHYYDKDFNNEADTPDNFQSRRPNTSFCFLDIRSPGLGDTAMYLCATSRHGQGRDNSPLHFGNGTRLTVT.

Concerning this clonotype itself: A read error may be the cause here, since a much bigger clone is one base away. The V call is TRBV7-9, the J call TRBJ2-3; 11 bases are shared with TRBD2. This CDR3 contains 15 residues. V was clipped by 2 bases and J by 8 bases; unmatched bases: 6. In germline, CDR1 is SEHNR, CDR2 FQNEAQ (reference sequence). The CDR3 protein is CASSLLTSGTGTQYF. DNA for the CDR3: TGTGCCAGCAGCTTACTGACTAGCGGGACTGGTACGCAGTATTTT.

This clonotype has a handful of counts. The gene calls are TRBV27 and TRBJ1-2, with TRBD1 as a possible D gene (5 bases). Trimming took off 1 base at V and 6 bases at J, with 15 bases between the two ends. The CDR3 consists of 15 residues. Germline V lookup: CDR1 MNHEY, CDR2 SMNVEV (reference sequence). The CDR3, as DNA: TGTGCCAGCAGTTTATGGGGGGGTACAAGGGATGGCTACACCTTC. Its protein is CASSLWGGTRDGYTF.

This clonotype came up many times. The chain employs TRBV3-1 and TRBJ2-3; D is unresolved. The CDR3 loop spans 13 amino acids. The V gene lost 3 bases and the J gene lost 5 bases, with 9 bases spanning the gap. CDR1 is LGHDT, CDR2 YNNKEL, per germline (reference sequence). DNA of the CDR3: TGTGCCAGCAGCCATTTTTTGAAAGATACGCAGTATTTT. Its protein product is CASSHFLKDTQYF.

A few counts support this clonotype. The V call is TRBV4-2, the J call TRBJ2-1; D is uncertain. Trimming removed 0 bases at V and 6 bases at J, with 6 bases between. CDR1 LGHNA and CDR2 YNFKEQ come from the germline V gene. CDR3 length equals 13 residues. CDR3 nucleotide sequence: TGTGCCAGCAGCCAAGACGGCATCAATGAGCAGTTCTTC. It translates to CASSQDGINEQFF.

The table lists this clonotype with a few counts. This may be a read error, as it is one base from a much larger clone. The chain uses TRBV7-9 and TRBJ2-1; D may match TRBD1 or TRBD2 (5 bases each). V was trimmed by 5 bases and J by 0 bases, leaving 11 bases between them. The CDR3 is 15 amino acids. Germline V gene lookup returns CDR1 SEHNR and CDR2 FQNEAQ (reference sequence). CDR3 nucleotide sequence: TGTGCCAGCAGCCCGGGACGGAGCTCCTACAATGAGCAGTTCTTC. Translation gives CASSPGRSSYNEQFF.

Many counts were recorded for this clonotype. The J gene is TRBJ2-3, the V gene TRBV20-1; D ambiguous. This CDR3 region has 12 residues. V was trimmed by 0 bases and J by 6 bases, leaving 7 bases between them. CDR1 is DFQATT, CDR2 SNEGSKA, per germline (reference sequence). The CDR3, as DNA: TGCAGTGCTAGAGATGTGGGCGATACGCAGTATTTT. Its protein product is CSARDVGDTQYF.

This clonotype has at least ten counts. The chain's CDR3 is CASSEGGGYYNEQFF. In nucleotides, the CDR3 is TGCGCCAGCAGTGAAGGCGGCGGATACTACAATGAGCAGTTCTTC. V is TRBV10-2 and J is TRBJ2-1; D uncertain. This CDR3 region has 15 residues. Germline loops: CDR1 WSHSY, CDR2 SAAADI. V dropped 3 bases and J dropped 3 bases, with 12 bases sitting between them.

This clonotype was detected only a few times. Its ends do not fully match the called genes, so a read error is possible. This sequence joins TRBV6-5 and TRBJ2-5; D may be TRBD2 (6 bases). The end of the DNA fits TRBJ2-1 better, so the J call may be wrong. The V gene's germline CDR1 is MNHEY and CDR2 SVGAGI. CDR3 length: 16 amino acids. The CDR3 sequence is CASSFQLALHYSEQFF. In DNA, the CDR3 is TGTGCCAGCAGTTTCCAACTAGCCTTGCATTACAGTGAGCAGTTCTTC.

The chain combines TRBV9 with TRBJ2-7; the D gene is possibly TRBD1 (6 bases). The germline V and J ends were trimmed by 1 base and 1 base, with 9 bases remaining between them. Germline values: CDR1 SGDLS, CDR2 YYNGEE. The CDR3 covers 14 residues. CDR3 nucleotides: TGTGCCAGCAGCGTATCGGGACAATCCTACGAGCAGTACTTC. It is translated as CASSVSGQSYEQYF.

This clonotype occurred many times. The V and J genes are TRBV20-1 and TRBJ2-3; D not certain. Germline CDR1 and CDR2: DFQATT and SNEGSKA (reference sequence). This CDR3 spans 11 amino acids. Trimming removed 7 bases from V and 3 bases from J, with 8 bases in between. The chain's CDR3 is CSVGRTDTQYF. As DNA, the CDR3 is TGCAGTGTAGGTAGGACAGATACGCAGTATTTT.

In this sample, this clonotype turned up a few times. The chain employs TRBV12-3 or TRBV12-4 and TRBJ2-1; 9 bases are a match to TRBD1. The CDR3 has 16 amino acids. The ends lost 5 bases at V and 3 bases at J; junction bases unmatched: 8. The CDR3 loop reads CASSKAGTGSYNEQFF. CDR3 DNA: TGTGCCAGCAGTAAGGCCGGGACAGGGAGCTACAATGAGCAGTTCTTC.

For this clonotype: A much bigger clone sits one base away, suggesting this may be a read error. This rearrangement joins TRBV27 to TRBJ2-7, with a weak D call TRBD2 (6 bases). The length of the CDR3 is 15 residues. The V and J ends lost 0 bases and 5 bases respectively, with 14 bases between them. Germline assignment: CDR1 MNHEY and CDR2 SMNVEV (reference sequence). The CDR3 loop is CASSLSRLPSDEQYF. In nucleotides, the CDR3 is TGTGCCAGCAGTTTATCGAGGCTTCCTAGCGACGAGCAGTACTTC.

This clonotype was seen repeatedly, ten times or more. This rearrangement joins TRBV5-5 to TRBJ1-2, with D perhaps TRBD1 (6 bases). Trimming removed 5 bases from V and 4 bases from J, with 18 bases in between. This CDR3 comprises 15 residues. Germline CDR1 and CDR2: SGHKS and YYEKEE (reference sequence). CDR3 nucleotide sequence: TGTGCCAGCAGGCTATGGCCGACAGGCATCTATGGCTACACCTTC. It codes for CASRLWPTGIYGYTF.

This clonotype was counted ten times or more. The V and J genes are TRBV19 and TRBJ2-7, with D tentatively TRBD1 or TRBD2 (5 bases each). Germline V gene lookup returns CDR1 LNHDA and CDR2 SQIVND (reference sequence). V lost 8 bases and J lost 5, with 16 bases in between. This CDR3 has 13 amino acids. The CDR3: CASSLNWGNEQYF. DNA of the CDR3: TGTGCCAGTTCATTAAATTGGGGGAACGAGCAGTACTTC.

This clonotype was observed many times. V and J are TRBV6-5 and TRBJ2-1; 10 positions match TRBD1. Germline values: CDR1 MNHEY, CDR2 SVGAGI. V lost 2 bases and J lost 7; bases outside the gene matches: 5. The CDR3 totals 15 residues. In nucleotides, the CDR3 is TGTGCCAGCAGTTACAAGGGACAGGGGTGGAATGAGCAGTTCTTC. It yields the protein CASSYKGQGWNEQFF.